This is a list of T cell receptor beta chains from one sample in a study of blood T cells in healthy people across ages. TCRdb re-called the 5' RACE reads with MiXCR, one entry per CDR3 protein. The sample carries about 1.8 million distinct CDR3 sequences, less than 50% recorded once. Sequenced input: blood. The receptors here all came from a woman between 35 and 50 years old in good health. Each CDR3 is given with its conserved first and last residue. The D gene is left open where the match is weak. Clone size is shown for a subset of rows, as once, few, many or a class of expanded clone.

TRBJ1-4 TRBD1 TRBV7-2 NA TGTGCCAGCAGCAACAACAGGGGCTTGGGTAATGAAAAACTGTTTTTT CASSNNRGLGNEKLFF
TRBJ2-6 NA TRBV3-1 few TGTGCCAGCAGCCAAGGCAGGGATCATGACTTTGGGGCCAACGTCCTGACTTTC CASSQGRDHDFGANVLTF
TRBJ2-1 NA TRBV14 many TGTGCCAGCAGCCCAGGGAGGGAGCAGTTCTTC CASSPGREQFF
TRBJ2-3 TRBD2 TRBV5-1 NA TGCGCCAGCAGCCCAGCGGGACTAGCGGGGGCTACAGATACGCAGTATTTT CASSPAGLAGATDTQYF
TRBJ1-2 NA TRBV27 NA TGTGCCAGCAGTTTAGTTGATGGACGCTATGGCTACACCTTC CASSLVDGRYGYTF
TRBJ2-5 NA TRBV20-1 NA TGCAGTGCTATGACAGACCAAGAGACCCAGTACTTC CSAMTDQETQYF
TRBJ2-3 NA TRBV3-1 few TGTGCCAGCAGCCAAGATCTGGAGGGTGATACGCAGTATTTT CASSQDLEGDTQYF
TRBJ2-3 NA TRBV15 few TGTGCCACCAGCCCCTCGTTCGTTGGGGCAGATACGCAGTATTTT CATSPSFVGADTQYF
TRBJ2-5 NA TRBV7-9 few TGTGCCAGCAGCGGCATGGGAAACATCGTCGGGCAAGAGACCCAGTACTTC CASSGMGNIVGQETQYF
TRBJ1-6 NA TRBV28 once TGTGCCAGCAACGTAGGGGCACTTTCACCCCTCCACTTT CASNVGALSPLHF
TRBJ2-6 NA TRBV18 NA TGTGCCAGCTCACCACTACCAGGGGAGATCTCTGGGGCCAACGTCCTGACTTTC CASSPLPGEISGANVLTF
TRBJ1-2 NA TRBV6-5 NA TGTGCCAGCAGGCAAACAGCAGCCTGGGGCTACACCTTC CASRQTAAWGYTF
TRBJ2-1 TRBD2 TRBV5-1 NA TGCGCCAGCAGCTTGGCCCCGGGGGAGGGTGAGCAGTTCTTC CASSLAPGEGEQFF
TRBJ2-3 NA TRBV5-1 NA TGCGCCAGCAGCAGGGCCCAAGATACGCAGTATTTT CASSRAQDTQYF